What follows describes a single T cell receptor (beta chain). CDR1 LGHDT and CDR2 YNNKEL come from the germline V gene (reference sequence). Trimming removed 1 base at V and 4 bases at J, with 13 bases between. CDR3 length: 15 residues. The sample originates from a study of blood T cell repertoires in COVID-19. Across about two dozen US areas, participants ranged in age from roughly 18 to 95 years. Cohorts were based on clinical histories the participants reported. The recovered donors of Cohort 3 showed two negative PCRs, clearance, or symptom resolution. As handled by the study authors: It was from reference gene primer amplification that nucleated cell counts were estimated. Clones were sequenced by immunoSEQ multiplex PCR, and TCRdb holds only the in-frame ones, with some missing. Clone size and the V and J calls come from that table; the DNA yielded D and trimming. Here the sample spans roughly 310,000 clones, roughly nine tenths being singletons.

Sequencing was done on a sample of PBMCs or T cells enriched from blood (not recorded which). The clonotype comes from a man aged 55 to 70 who had recovered from COVID-19. J is TRBJ1-2 and V is TRBV3-1 (or the pseudogene TRBV3-2), with D unresolved. CDR3 sequence: CASSQVRGTPYGYTF. In DNA, the CDR3 is TGTGCCAGCAGCCAAGTTCGCGGCACACCCTATGGCTACACCTTC.